This TCR beta chain was documented in a study of cytotoxic CD8 clonotypes in ibrutinib-treated CLL. This clone was recorded a few times. No antigen is known for it. The protocol was immunoSEQ multiplex PCR, while the TCRdb copy is restricted to in-frame clones and leaves out a portion. The sample includes around 130,000 clones, around 84% of them seen just once. Germline CDR1 is MDHEN and CDR2 is SYDVKM. This CDR3 comprises 11 residues. With 4 bases removed from V and 5 bases from J, the gap between germline ends came to 5 bases. Notes on the study in general: Measured clonality at baseline was greater than in age-matched healthy donors and tracked with circulating CD8+ T-cell counts. Rising at ibrutinib response, clonality subsequently fell back toward baseline at progression.

V is TRBV28 and J is TRBJ2-5; tentatively, D is TRBD2 (5 bases). The receptor was derived from a human donor with chronic lymphocytic leukemia. Sequenced material: PBMCs, taken after 24 months of ibrutinib treatment. The CDR3 sequence: CASSSGETQYF. The CDR3, as DNA: TGTGCCAGCAGTTCGGGGGAGACCCAGTACTTC.